This T cell receptor (beta chain) came from a study of control samples from healthy donors and cancer patients (dated by TCRdb to the early 2020s). About this clone: Its antigen is currently not known. No base quality values were provided; no much bigger clone lies one nucleotide off.

Library generation was performed with the immunoSEQ multiplex PCR assay. The source is immuneACCESS, and TCRdb retained only in-frame sequences with V and J called. Part of the clones is not carried over; for the studies checked, unresolved V genes explain less than half of this, and the remainder is unexplained. The sample includes fewer than 100,000 clones, with 82% observed a single time. Of the sample, about 10% is held by the ten largest clones. The sequencing input was blood. The source of this sequence is a woman aged 55 to 70 in good health.

The bases are TGTGCCAGCAGTTTTGGAGGACAGGGCCTCTACGAGCAGTACTTC. Its amino acids are CASSFGGQGLYEQYF. The chain is assembled from TRBV28 and TRBJ2-7; the junction holds 8 bases that match TRBD1. Sequences MDHEN (CDR1) and SYDVKM (CDR2) are obtained from the germline V gene. V lost 3 bases and J lost 3 bases, and the count of bases not matched to a germline gene is 7. Measured from the cysteine to the phenylalanine, the CDR3 is 15 residues long. Just CDR3 DNA is preserved here, 45 bases in frame from base 1.